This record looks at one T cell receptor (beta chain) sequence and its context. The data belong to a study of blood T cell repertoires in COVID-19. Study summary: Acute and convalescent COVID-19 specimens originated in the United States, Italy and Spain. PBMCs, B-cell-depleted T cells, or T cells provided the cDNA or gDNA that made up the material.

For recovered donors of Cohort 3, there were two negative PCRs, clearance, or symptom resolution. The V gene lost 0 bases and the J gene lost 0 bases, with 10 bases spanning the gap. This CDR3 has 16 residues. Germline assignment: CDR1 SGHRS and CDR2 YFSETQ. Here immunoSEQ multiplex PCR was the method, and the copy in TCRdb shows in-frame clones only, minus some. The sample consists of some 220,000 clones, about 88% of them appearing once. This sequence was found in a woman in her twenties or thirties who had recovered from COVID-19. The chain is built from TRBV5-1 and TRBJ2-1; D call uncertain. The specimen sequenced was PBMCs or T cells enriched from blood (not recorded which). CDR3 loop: CASSLVNQLSYNEQFF. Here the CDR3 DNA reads TGCGCCAGCAGCTTGGTGAACCAACTCTCCTACAATGAGCAGTTCTTC.